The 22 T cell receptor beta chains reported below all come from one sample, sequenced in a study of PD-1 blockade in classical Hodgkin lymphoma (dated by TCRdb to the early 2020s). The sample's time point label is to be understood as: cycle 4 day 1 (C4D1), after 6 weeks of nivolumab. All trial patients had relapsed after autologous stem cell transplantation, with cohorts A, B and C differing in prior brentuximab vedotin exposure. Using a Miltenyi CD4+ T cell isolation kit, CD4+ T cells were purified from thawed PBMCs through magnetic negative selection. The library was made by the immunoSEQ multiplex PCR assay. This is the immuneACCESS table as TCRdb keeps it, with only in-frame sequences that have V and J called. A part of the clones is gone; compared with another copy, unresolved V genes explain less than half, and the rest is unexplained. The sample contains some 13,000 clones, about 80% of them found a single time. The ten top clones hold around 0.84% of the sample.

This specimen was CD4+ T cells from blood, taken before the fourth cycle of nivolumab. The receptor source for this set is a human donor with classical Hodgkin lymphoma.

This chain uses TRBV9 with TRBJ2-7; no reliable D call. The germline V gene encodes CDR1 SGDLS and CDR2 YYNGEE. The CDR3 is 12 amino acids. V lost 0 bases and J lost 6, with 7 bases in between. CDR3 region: CASSVGLSEQYF. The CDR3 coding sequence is TGTGCCAGCAGCGTAGGACTCTCCGAGCAGTACTTC. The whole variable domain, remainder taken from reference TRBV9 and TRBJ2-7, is DSGVTQTPKHLITATGQRVTLRCSPRSGDLSVYWYQQSLDQGLQFLIQYYNGEERAKGNILERFSAQQFPDLHSELNLSSLELGDSALYFCASSVGLSEQYFGPGTRLTVT.

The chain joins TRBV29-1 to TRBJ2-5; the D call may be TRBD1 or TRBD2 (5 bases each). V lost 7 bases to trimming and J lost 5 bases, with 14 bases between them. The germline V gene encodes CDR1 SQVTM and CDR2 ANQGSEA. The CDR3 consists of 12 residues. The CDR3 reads CSALRGPETQYF. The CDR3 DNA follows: TGCAGCGCCCTGAGGGGCCCGGAGACCCAGTACTTC.

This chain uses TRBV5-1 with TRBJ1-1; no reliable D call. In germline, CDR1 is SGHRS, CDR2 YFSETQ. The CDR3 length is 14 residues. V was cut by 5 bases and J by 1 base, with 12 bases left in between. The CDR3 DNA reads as TGCGCCAGCAGTACCAACACGGGGAACACTGAAGCTTTCTTT. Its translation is CASSTNTGNTEAFF.

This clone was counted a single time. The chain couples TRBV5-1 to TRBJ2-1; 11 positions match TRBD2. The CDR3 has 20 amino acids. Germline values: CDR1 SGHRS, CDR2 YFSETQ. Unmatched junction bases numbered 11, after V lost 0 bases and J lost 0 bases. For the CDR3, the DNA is TGCGCCAGCAGCTTGGCAAGAGGACTAGCGGGTCCGAGCTCCTACAATGAGCAGTTCTTC. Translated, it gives CASSLARGLAGPSSYNEQFF.

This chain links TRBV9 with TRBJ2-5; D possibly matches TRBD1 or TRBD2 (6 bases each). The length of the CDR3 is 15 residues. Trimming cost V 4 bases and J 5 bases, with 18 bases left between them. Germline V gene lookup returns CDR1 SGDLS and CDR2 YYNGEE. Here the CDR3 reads CASSPLGGLGETQYF. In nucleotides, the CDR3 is TGTGCCAGCAGCCCTCTCGGGGGCCTTGGGGAGACCCAGTACTTC. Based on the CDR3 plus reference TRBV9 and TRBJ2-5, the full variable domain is DSGVTQTPKHLITATGQRVTLRCSPRSGDLSVYWYQQSLDQGLQFLIQYYNGEERAKGNILERFSAQQFPDLHSELNLSSLELGDSALYFCASSPLGGLGETQYFGPGTRLLVL.

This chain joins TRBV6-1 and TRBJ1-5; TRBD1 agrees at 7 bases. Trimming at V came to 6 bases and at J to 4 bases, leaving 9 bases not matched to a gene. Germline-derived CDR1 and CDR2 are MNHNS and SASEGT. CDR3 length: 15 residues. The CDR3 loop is CASRPRDSLNQPQHF. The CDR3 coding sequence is TGTGCCAGCAGGCCCCGGGACAGCCTTAATCAGCCCCAGCATTTT.

The CDR3, as DNA: TGTGCCTGTCAGTCGGGCGTAAACACAGGGAATGAGCAGTTCTTC. Protein sequence: CACQSGVNTGNEQFF. The gene calls are TRBV30 and TRBJ2-1, with D perhaps TRBD1 (6 bases). Per germline, CDR1 GTSNPN and CDR2 SVGIG (reference sequence). V lost 6 bases and J lost 7, with 22 bases in between. The CDR3 is 15 residues long.

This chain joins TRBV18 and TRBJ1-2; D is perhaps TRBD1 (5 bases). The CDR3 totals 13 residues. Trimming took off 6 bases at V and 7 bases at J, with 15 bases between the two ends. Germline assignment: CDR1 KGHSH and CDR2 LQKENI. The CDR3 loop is CASSSREDSGYTF. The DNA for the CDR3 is TGTGCCAGCTCGTCCAGGGAGGATAGTGGCTACACCTTC.

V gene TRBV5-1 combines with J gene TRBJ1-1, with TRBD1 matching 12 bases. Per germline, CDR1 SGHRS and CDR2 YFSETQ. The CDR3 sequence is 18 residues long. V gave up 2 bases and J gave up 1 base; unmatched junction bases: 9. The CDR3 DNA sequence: TGCGCCAGCAGCTTTCAGAAGTGGGACAGGGGGCCGAACACTGAAGCTTTCTTT. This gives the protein CASSFQKWDRGPNTEAFF.

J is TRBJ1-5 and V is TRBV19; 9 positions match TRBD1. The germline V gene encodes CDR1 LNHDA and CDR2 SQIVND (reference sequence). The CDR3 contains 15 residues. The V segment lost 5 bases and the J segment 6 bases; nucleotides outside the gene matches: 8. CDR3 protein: CASSRLGTGTQPQHF. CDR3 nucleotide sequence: TGTGCCAGTAGTCGACTCGGGACAGGGACTCAGCCCCAGCATTTT.

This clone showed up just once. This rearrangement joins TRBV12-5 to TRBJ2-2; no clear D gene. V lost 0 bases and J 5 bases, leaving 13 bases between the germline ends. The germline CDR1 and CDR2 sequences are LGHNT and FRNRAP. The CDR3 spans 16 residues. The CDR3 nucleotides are TGTGCTAGTGGTTTGGTATATGGGCGGCCGACCGGGGAGCTGTTTTTT. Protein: CASGLVYGRPTGELFF.

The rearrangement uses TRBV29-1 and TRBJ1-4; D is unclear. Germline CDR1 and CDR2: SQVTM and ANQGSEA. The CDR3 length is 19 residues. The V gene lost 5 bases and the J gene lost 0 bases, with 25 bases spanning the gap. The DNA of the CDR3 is TGCAGCGTTCGCATCCCAAGGTCCGCTGGACTCTCAACTAATGAAAAACTGTTTTTT. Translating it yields CSVRIPRSAGLSTNEKLFF. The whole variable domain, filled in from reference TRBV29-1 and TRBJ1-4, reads SAVISQKPSRDICQRGTSLTIQCQVDSQVTMMFWYRQQPGQSLTLIATANQGSEATYESGFVIDKFPISRPNLTFSTLTVSNMSPEDSSIYLCSVRIPRSAGLSTNEKLFFGSGTQLSVL.

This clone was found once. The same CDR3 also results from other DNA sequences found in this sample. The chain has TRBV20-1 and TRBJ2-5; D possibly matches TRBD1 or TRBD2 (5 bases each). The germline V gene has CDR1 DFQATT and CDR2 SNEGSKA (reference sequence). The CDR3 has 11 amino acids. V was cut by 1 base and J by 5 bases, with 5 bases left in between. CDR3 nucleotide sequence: TGCAGTGCTAGAGGGGGGGAGACCCAGTACTTC. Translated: CSARGGETQYF.

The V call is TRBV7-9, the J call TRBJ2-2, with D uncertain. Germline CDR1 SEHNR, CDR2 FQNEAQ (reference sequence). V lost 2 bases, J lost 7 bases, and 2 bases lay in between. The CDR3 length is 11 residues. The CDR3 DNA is TGTGCCAGCAGCTTAAACGGGGAGCTGTTTTTT. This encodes CASSLNGELFF.

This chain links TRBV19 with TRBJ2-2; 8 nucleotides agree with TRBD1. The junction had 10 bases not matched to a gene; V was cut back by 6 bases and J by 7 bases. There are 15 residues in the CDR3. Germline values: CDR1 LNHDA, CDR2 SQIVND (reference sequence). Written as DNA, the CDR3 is TGTGCCAGTAGACCCCGACAGGGGCTGGGCGGGGAGCTGTTTTTT. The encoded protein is CASRPRQGLGGELFF.

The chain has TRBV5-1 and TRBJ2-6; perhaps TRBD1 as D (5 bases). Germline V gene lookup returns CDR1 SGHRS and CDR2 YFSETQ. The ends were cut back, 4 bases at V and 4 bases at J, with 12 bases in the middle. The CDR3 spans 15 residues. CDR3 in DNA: TGCGCCAGCAGCCGCAGGGAATCAGGGGCCAACGTCCTGACTTTC. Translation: CASSRRESGANVLTF.

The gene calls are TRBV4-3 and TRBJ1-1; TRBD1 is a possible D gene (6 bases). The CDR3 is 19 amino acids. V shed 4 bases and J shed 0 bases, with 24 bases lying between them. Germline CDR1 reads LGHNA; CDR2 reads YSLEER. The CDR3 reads CASSPRGGGHRGMNTEAFF. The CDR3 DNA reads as TGCGCCAGCAGCCCCAGAGGCGGGGGCCATCGGGGGATGAACACTGAAGCTTTCTTT.

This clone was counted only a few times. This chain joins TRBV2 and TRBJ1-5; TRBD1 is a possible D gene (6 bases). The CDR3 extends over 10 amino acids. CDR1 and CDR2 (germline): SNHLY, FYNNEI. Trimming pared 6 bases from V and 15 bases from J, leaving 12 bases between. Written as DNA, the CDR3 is TGTGCCAGCAGAGGGGGGACGATGCATTTT. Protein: CASRGGTMHF.

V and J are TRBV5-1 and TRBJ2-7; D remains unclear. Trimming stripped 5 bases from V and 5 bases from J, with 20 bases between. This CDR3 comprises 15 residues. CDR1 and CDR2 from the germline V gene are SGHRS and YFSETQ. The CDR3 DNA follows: TGCGCCAGCAGGCCCTTGTCGCGGAGAGGCGACGAGCAGTACTTC. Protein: CASRPLSRRGDEQYF.

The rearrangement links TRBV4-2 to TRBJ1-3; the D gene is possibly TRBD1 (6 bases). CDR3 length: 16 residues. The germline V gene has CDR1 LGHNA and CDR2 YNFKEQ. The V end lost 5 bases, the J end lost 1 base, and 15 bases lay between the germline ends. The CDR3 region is CASSLRRGGSGNTIYF. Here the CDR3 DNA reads TGTGCCAGCAGCTTGAGAAGGGGGGGTTCTGGAAACACCATATATTTT.

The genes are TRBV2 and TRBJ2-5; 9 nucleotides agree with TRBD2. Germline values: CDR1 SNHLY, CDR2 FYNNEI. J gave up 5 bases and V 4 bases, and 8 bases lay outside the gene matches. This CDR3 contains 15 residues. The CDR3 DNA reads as TGTGCCAGCAGTGTTGAGCGGGGGGCCGGGGAGACCCAGTACTTC. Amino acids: CASSVERGAGETQYF.

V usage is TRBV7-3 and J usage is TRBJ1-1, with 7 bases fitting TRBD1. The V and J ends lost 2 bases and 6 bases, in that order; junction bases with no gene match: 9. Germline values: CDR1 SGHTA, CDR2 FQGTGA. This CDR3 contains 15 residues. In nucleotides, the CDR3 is TGTGCCAGCAGCTTAGACAGGGAAACTTGGTCTGAAGCTTTCTTT. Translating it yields CASSLDRETWSEAFF.